This T cell receptor (beta chain) comes out of a study of blood T cell repertoires in COVID-19. Across the study: Specimens from acute and convalescent COVID-19 originated in the United States, Italy and Spain. From T cells, B-cell-depleted T cells, or PBMCs came the material, which was cDNA or gDNA.

The CDR3 runs to 13 residues. CDR1 SGHRS and CDR2 YFSETQ come from the germline V gene. Trimming stripped 0 bases from V and 6 bases from J, with 9 bases between. Sequencing used immunoSEQ multiplex PCR; TCRdb keeps in-frame clones, though not all of them. The table has about 160,000 clones, roughly four fifths seen once. Study members were between 18 and 89 years old and lived in 24 US regions. Either two negative PCRs, clearance, or symptom resolution qualified Cohort 3 donors as recovered. The sample was PBMCs or T cells enriched from blood (not recorded which). This receptor was identified in a man in his fifties who had recovered from COVID-19. The chain is built from TRBV5-1 and TRBJ1-2; tentatively, D is TRBD1 (5 bases). The CDR3: CASSLAGGDGYTF. CDR3 nucleotides: TGCGCCAGCAGCTTGGCGGGGGGTGATGGCTACACCTTC.